Listed here are 14 T cell receptor beta chains from one sample, sequenced in a study of blood T cell repertoires in COVID-19. Repertoires were generated with immunoSEQ multiplex PCR, while TCRdb's copy carries only in-frame clones and drops some. Of under 300,000 clones listed, nearly 90% are singletons. Material: PBMCs or T cells enriched from blood (not recorded which). The source is a woman younger than 45 who had recovered from COVID-19.

V gene TRBV27 combines with J gene TRBJ2-2; TRBD2 matches 9 bases. Germline V gene sequence: CDR1 MNHEY, CDR2 SMNVEV (reference sequence). With V trimmed by 5 bases and J by 1 base, 5 bases remained unmatched. The CDR3 sequence is 16 residues long. The CDR3 is CASSPLAGVNTGELFF. The CDR3 region has the DNA TGTGCCAGCAGTCCCTTAGCGGGAGTGAACACCGGGGAGCTGTTTTTT.

The chain uses TRBV28 and TRBJ1-2, with 9 positions matching TRBD1. J was trimmed by 2 bases and V by 6 bases; bases with no gene match: 7. In germline, CDR1 is MDHEN, CDR2 SYDVKM. The CDR3 is made up of 15 amino acids. CDR3 sequence: CASREGTGRNYGYTF. In nucleotides, the CDR3 is TGTGCCAGCAGAGAAGGGACAGGGAGGAACTATGGCTACACCTTC.

The rearrangement uses TRBV3-1 (or the pseudogene TRBV3-2) and TRBJ1-5; no clear D. CDR3 length: 12 amino acids. CDR1 and CDR2 (germline): LGHDT, YNNKEL (reference sequence). Trimming stripped 0 bases from V and 9 bases from J, with 6 bases between. In DNA form, the CDR3 reads TGTGCCAGCAGCCAAGAGGGCAGGCCCCAGCATTTT. Amino acids: CASSQEGRPQHF.

V usage is TRBV5-4 and J usage is TRBJ2-5, with TRBD2 matching over 9 bases. The CDR3 has 18 residues. Trimming cost V 0 bases and J 3 bases; bases outside gene matches: 12. Germline V gene sequence: CDR1 SGHNT, CDR2 YYREEE (reference sequence). This CDR3 is CASSLAMGIAGEKETQYF. The CDR3 bases are TGTGCCAGCAGCTTGGCAATGGGAATAGCGGGGGAAAAAGAGACCCAGTACTTC. The full variable domain, with the rest looked up from reference TRBV5-4 and TRBJ2-5, is ETGVTQSPTHLIKTRGQQVTLRCSSQSGHNTVSWYQQALGQGPQFIFQYYREEENGRGNFPPRFSGLQFPNYSSELNVNALELDDSALYLCASSLAMGIAGEKETQYFGPGTRLLVL.

The chain joins TRBV7-9 to TRBJ1-1; 7 bases are a match to TRBD1. J gave up 2 bases and V 5 bases, and 11 bases lay outside the gene matches. Germline CDR1 SEHNR, CDR2 FQNEAQ (reference sequence). The CDR3 has 16 amino acids. CDR3 DNA: TGTGCCAGCAGCCTCCGAGACAGGGAGGTTAACACTGAAGCTTTCTTT. Translation gives CASSLRDREVNTEAFF.

The chain carries TRBV2 and TRBJ1-5; D unresolved. Trimming pared 4 bases from V and 0 bases from J, leaving 16 bases between. CDR1 and CDR2 from the germline V gene are SNHLY and FYNNEI. This CDR3 comprises 17 residues. The CDR3 sequence: CASSVTGIGYSNQPQHF. CDR3 bases: TGTGCCAGCAGTGTCACGGGGATAGGGTATAGCAATCAGCCCCAGCATTTT.

The chain employs TRBV10-2 and TRBJ2-3, with TRBD2 matching over 8 bases. Germline assignment: CDR1 WSHSY and CDR2 SAAADI. The V and J ends lost 4 bases and 1 base, in that order; junction bases with no gene match: 7. This CDR3 has 16 amino acids. This CDR3 is CASSVLSAGGTDTQYF. In nucleotides, the CDR3 is TGCGCCAGCAGTGTTTTGTCAGCGGGGGGCACAGATACGCAGTATTTT.

CDR3 sequence reads: CASSQGLPGGSNTEAFF. The CDR3, as DNA: TGCGCCAGCAGCCAAGGTTTGCCAGGGGGATCGAACACTGAAGCTTTCTTT. The V call is TRBV4-3, the J call TRBJ1-1, with 7 bases that match TRBD1. J lost 1 base, V lost 1 base, and 9 bases had no gene match. This CDR3 has 17 residues. CDR1 and CDR2 from the germline V gene are LGHNA and YSLEER.

The chain joins TRBV6-5 to TRBJ1-2, with a possible D match to TRBD1 (5 bases). CDR3 length equals 15 residues. Germline V CDR1 and CDR2: MNHEY, SVGAGI. V lost 6 bases, J lost 8 bases, and 22 bases lay in between. The CDR3 loop is CASSHQSDGRGGYTF. CDR3 DNA sequence: TGTGCCAGCAGCCATCAGTCGGACGGACGGGGGGGCTACACCTTC.

This rearrangement joins TRBV4-3 to TRBJ2-7; 10 nucleotides match TRBD2. This CDR3 has 15 residues. J was trimmed by 6 bases and V by 4 bases; bases with no gene match: 9. Germline V CDR1 and CDR2: LGHNA, YSLEER. Here the CDR3 reads CASSPGLADTGEQYF. The CDR3 region has the DNA TGCGCCAGCAGCCCCGGACTAGCGGATACGGGCGAGCAGTACTTC.

The rearrangement joins TRBV7-6 to TRBJ1-2, with D perhaps TRBD1 (5 bases). The CDR3 is made up of 15 amino acids. Germline-derived CDR1 and CDR2 are SGHVS and FNYEAQ. V lost 3 bases to trimming and J lost 4 bases, with 15 bases between them. The chain's CDR3 is CASSLGLGRGYGYTF. The CDR3 region has the DNA TGTGCCAGCAGCTTGGGCTTGGGGAGGGGCTATGGCTACACCTTC.

The chain couples TRBV7-2 to TRBJ1-1, with D hard to call. The length of the CDR3 is 14 residues. V lost 6 bases and J lost 1, with 12 bases in between. In germline, CDR1 is SGHTA, CDR2 FQGNSA. DNA of the CDR3: TGTGCCAGCAGGCCTCTTACAGCGAACACTGAAGCTTTCTTT. Its translation: CASRPLTANTEAFF.

V is TRBV27 and J is TRBJ2-7, with 11 bases lining up with TRBD2. There are 15 residues in the CDR3. The V gene's germline CDR1 is MNHEY and CDR2 SMNVEV (reference sequence). J gave up 4 bases and V 6 bases, and 8 bases lay outside the gene matches. The CDR3 DNA sequence: TGTGCCAGCAGACAAGGGACTAGCGGAATATACGAGCAGTACTTC. Protein product: CASRQGTSGIYEQYF.

The chain is built from TRBV5-1 and TRBJ2-5; weak D call: TRBD2 (5 bases). The V gene's germline CDR1 is SGHRS and CDR2 YFSETQ. This CDR3 is 14 amino acids long. The V and J ends lost 6 bases and 2 bases respectively, with 14 bases between them. The CDR3 reads CASTRGLVQETQYF. CDR3 nucleotide sequence: TGCGCCAGCACCCGGGGTCTAGTACAAGAGACCCAGTACTTC.